The rows below give T cell receptor beta chains drawn from one sample of a study of blood T cells in healthy people across ages. One entry per CDR3 protein, called by TCRdb with MiXCR from the 5' RACE reads. In the table there are about 1.8 million distinct CDR3 sequences, roughly 50% of which are singletons. Sequencing was done on a sample of blood. These receptor sequences come from a woman in her forties in good health. Each CDR3 is given with its conserved first and last residue. D genes are given only for firm matches. Only part of the rows carry a size: once, few, many, or a class if the clone is expanded.

V gene	D gene	J gene	CDR3 length	clone size	CDR3 protein	CDR3 DNA
TRBV7-9	-	TRBJ2-3	16	few	CASRSVGGLPTDTQYF	TGTGCCAGCAGGTCTGTGGGTGGCTTACCCACAGATACGCAGTATTTT
TRBV7-2	TRBD1	TRBJ1-2	15	-	CASSPGQGWNYGYTF	TGTGCCAGCAGCCCAGGACAGGGGTGGAACTATGGCTACACCTTC
TRBV7-2	TRBD1	TRBJ2-1	14	few	CASSTDGTDNEQFF	TGTGCCAGCAGCACAGACGGGACAGACAATGAGCAGTTCTTC
TRBV20-1	TRBD1	TRBJ2-7	15	-	CSARPPGQGAGEQYF	TGCAGTGCTAGGCCCCCGGGACAGGGGGCCGGCGAGCAGTACTTC
TRBV27	-	TRBJ2-7	13	-	CASNLTHSYEQYF	TGTGCCAGCAATTTGACCCACTCCTACGAGCAGTACTTC
TRBV5-1	-	TRBJ2-7	16	few	CASSLASQGRGYEQYF	TGCGCCAGCAGCTTGGCCTCACAGGGGAGGGGATACGAGCAGTACTTC
TRBV7-2	TRBD1	TRBJ2-5	15	-	CASSSGGNTFETQYF	TGTGCCAGCAGCTCAGGGGGTAACACATTCGAGACCCAGTACTTC
TRBV20-1	TRBD1	TRBJ2-7	12	-	CSARRTGSEQYF	TGCAGTGCTAGAAGGACAGGGTCCGAGCAGTACTTC
TRBV7-9	-	TRBJ2-7	17	few	CASSSPTGQGDPIEQYF	TGTGCCAGCAGTTCCCCGACCGGACAAGGTGACCCCATCGAGCAGTACTTC
TRBV7-6	-	TRBJ1-3	17	-	CASSLEGWLHSGNTIYF	TGTGCCAGCAGCTTAGAGGGGTGGCTGCACTCTGGAAACACCATATATTTT
TRBV20-1	-	TRBJ2-5	13	few	CSARGGSLETQYF	TGCAGTGCTAGAGGGGGAAGTTTGGAGACCCAGTACTTC
TRBV12-3/TRBV12-4	-	TRBJ1-1	14	-	CASSLAQWEPEAFF	TGTGCCAGCAGTTTAGCTCAGTGGGAGCCTGAAGCTTTCTTT
TRBV29-1	TRBD2	TRBJ2-1	14	-	CSVSSGGSYNEQFF	TGCAGCGTTTCTAGCGGGGGCTCCTACAATGAGCAGTTCTTC
TRBV24-1	TRBD1	TRBJ2-5	16	-	CATSDFTGESQETQYF	TGTGCCACCAGTGATTTTACAGGGGAGTCTCAAGAGACCCAGTACTTC
TRBV3-1	-	TRBJ2-5	15	-	CASTPLRVGGETQYF	TGTGCCAGCACCCCACTTAGGGTAGGGGGAGAGACCCAGTACTTC